The sequence of this T cell receptor (beta chain) was determined in a study of blood T cell repertoires in COVID-19. Overall study: Some COVID-19 samples were acute and others convalescent; all came from the United States, Italy and Spain. The analysed material was cDNA or gDNA that came from T cells, B-cell-depleted T cells, or PBMCs.

V trimming: 6 bases; J trimming: 0 bases; junction bases outside the gene matches: 8. Germline V gives CDR1 SQVTM, CDR2 ANQGSEA. The CDR3 runs to 15 residues. The repertoire was sequenced with immunoSEQ multiplex PCR; TCRdb's copy has only in-frame clones and lacks some. The table has under 150,000 clones, approximately 80% seen once. The chain joins TRBV29-1 to TRBJ1-2, with 9 bases lining up with TRBD1. Sequencing used peripheral blood. The TCR sequence derives from a woman older than 75 with active or convalescent COVID-19. In nucleotides, the CDR3 is TGCAGCGTCCGCAACCGACAGGGGGCTAACTATGGCTACACCTTC. Translating it yields CSVRNRQGANYGYTF.